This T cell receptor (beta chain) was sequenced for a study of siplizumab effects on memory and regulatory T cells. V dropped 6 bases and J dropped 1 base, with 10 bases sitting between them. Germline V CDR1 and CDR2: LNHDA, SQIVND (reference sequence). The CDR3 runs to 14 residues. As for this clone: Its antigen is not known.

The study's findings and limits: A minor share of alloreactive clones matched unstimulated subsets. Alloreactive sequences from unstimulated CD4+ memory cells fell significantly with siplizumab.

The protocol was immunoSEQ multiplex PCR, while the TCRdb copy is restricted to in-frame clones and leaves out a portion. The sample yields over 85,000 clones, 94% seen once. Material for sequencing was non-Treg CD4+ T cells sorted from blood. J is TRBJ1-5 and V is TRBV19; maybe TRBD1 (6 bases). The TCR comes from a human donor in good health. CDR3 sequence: CASRKDSSNQPQHF. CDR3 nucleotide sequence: TGTGCCAGTAGGAAGGACAGCAGCAATCAGCCCCAGCATTTT.